This T cell receptor beta chain was obtained from a study of blood T cell repertoires in COVID-19. Across the whole study: T cells, B-cell-depleted T cells, or PBMCs supplied cDNA or gDNA.

The repertoire was sequenced with immunoSEQ multiplex PCR; TCRdb's copy has only in-frame clones and lacks some. The table has 250,000 to 350,000 clones, approximately 90% seen once. Donors in Cohort 3 who had recovered were those with two negative PCRs, healthcare professional clearance, or resolution of their symptoms. CDR1 is SGDLS and CDR2 is YYNGEE in the germline V gene. The V end was cut by 0 bases, the J end by 3 bases, with 13 bases between. The CDR3 is 15 residues long. Sequencing was carried out using PBMCs or T cells enriched from blood (not recorded which). V is TRBV9 and J is TRBJ2-7, with D possibly being TRBD1 (5 bases). The clonotype comes from a woman aged 18-30 years who had recovered from COVID-19. In DNA, the CDR3 is TGTGCCAGCAGCGTAGACGGGCAGGGTGTCTACGAGCAGTACTTC. The encoded protein is CASSVDGQGVYEQYF.